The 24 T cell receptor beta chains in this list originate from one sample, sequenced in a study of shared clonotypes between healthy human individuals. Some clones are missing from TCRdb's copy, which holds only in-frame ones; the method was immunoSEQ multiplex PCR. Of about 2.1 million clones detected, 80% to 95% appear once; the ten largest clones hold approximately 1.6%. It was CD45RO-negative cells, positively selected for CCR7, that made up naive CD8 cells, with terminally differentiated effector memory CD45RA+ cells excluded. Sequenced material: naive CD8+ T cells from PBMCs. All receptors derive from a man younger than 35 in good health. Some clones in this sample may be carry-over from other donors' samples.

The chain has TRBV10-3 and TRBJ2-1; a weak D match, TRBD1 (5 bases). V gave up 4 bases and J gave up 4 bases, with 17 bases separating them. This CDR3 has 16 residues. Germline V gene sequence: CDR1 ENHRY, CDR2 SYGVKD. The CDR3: CAISASQGLLYNEQFF. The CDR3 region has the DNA TGTGCCATCAGTGCATCCCAGGGTCTACTGTACAATGAGCAGTTCTTC.

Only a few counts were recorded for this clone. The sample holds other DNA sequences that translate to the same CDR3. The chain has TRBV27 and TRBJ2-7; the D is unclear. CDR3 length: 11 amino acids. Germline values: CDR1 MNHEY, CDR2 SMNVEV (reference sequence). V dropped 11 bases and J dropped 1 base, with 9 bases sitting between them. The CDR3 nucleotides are TGTGCCGTAGGTTTATCCTACGAGCAGTACTTC. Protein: CAVGLSYEQYF.

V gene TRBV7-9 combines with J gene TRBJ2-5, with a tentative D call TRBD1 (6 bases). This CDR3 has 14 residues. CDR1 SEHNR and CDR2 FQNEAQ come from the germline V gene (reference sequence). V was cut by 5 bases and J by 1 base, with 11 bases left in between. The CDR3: CASSHRVLQETQYF. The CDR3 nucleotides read TGTGCCAGCAGCCACAGGGTCCTCCAAGAGACCCAGTACTTC.

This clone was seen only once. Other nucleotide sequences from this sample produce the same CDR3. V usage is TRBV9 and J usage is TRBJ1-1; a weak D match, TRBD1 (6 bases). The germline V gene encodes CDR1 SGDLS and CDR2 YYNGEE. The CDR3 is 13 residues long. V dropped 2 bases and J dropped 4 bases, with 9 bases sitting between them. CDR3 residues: CASSVGAGTEAFF. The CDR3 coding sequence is TGTGCCAGCAGCGTGGGGGCAGGCACTGAAGCTTTCTTT.

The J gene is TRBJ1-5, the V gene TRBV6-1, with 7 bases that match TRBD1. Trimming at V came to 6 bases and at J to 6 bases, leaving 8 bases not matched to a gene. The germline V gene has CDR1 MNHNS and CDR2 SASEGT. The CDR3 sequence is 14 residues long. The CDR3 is CASRVYRGPQPQHF. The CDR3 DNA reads TGTGCCAGCAGAGTTTACAGGGGCCCTCAGCCCCAGCATTTT.

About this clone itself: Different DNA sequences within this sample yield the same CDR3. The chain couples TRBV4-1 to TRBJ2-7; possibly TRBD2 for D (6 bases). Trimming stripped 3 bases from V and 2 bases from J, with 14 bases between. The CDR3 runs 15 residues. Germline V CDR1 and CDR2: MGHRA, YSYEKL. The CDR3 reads CASSQEFLAPYEQYF. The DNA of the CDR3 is TGCGCCAGCAGCCAGGAGTTCCTAGCGCCCTACGAGCAGTACTTC.

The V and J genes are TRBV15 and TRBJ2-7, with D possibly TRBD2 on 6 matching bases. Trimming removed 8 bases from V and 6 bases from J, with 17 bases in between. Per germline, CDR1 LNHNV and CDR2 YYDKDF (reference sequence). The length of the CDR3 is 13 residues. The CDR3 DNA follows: TGTGCCACCGCGGAGGGCAGTCGGGGCGAGCAGTACTTC. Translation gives CATAEGSRGEQYF.

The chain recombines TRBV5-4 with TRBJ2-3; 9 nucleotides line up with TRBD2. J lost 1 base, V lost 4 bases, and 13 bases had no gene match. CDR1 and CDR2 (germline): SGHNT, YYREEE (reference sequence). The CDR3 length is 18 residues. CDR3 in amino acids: CASSPGKREAPRTDTQYF. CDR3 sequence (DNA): TGTGCCAGCAGCCCAGGGAAGCGGGAGGCACCACGCACAGATACGCAGTATTTT.

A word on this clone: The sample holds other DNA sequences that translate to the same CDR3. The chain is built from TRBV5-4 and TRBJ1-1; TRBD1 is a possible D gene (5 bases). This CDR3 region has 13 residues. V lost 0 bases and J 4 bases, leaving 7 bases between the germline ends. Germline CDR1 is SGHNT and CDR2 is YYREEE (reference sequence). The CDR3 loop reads CASSLARATEAFF. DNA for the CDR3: TGTGCCAGCAGCTTGGCCAGGGCCACTGAAGCTTTCTTT.

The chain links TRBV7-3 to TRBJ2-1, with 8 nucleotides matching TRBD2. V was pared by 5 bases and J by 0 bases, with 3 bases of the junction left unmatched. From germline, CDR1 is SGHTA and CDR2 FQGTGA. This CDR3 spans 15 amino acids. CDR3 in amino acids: CASSLSGVSYNEQFF. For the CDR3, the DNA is TGTGCCAGCAGCCTTAGCGGGGTCTCCTACAATGAGCAGTTCTTC.

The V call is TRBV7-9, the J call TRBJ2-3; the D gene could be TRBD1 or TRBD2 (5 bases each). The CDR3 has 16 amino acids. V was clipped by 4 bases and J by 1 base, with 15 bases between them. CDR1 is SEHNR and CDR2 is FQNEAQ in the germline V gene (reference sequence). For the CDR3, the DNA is TGTGCCAGCAGCTCCCCTTTGGGGGTTGGCACAGATACGCAGTATTTT. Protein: CASSSPLGVGTDTQYF.

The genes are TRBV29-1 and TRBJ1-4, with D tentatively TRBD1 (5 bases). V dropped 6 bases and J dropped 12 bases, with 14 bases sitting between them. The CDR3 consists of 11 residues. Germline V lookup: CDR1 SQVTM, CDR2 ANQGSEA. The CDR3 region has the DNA TGCAGCGTCCAAGCATGGGGGGAACTGTTTTTT. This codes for CSVQAWGELFF.

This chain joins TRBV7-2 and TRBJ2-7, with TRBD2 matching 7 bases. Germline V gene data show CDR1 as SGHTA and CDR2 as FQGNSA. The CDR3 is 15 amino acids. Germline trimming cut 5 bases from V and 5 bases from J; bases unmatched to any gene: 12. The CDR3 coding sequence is TGTGCCAGCAGCCCGTCGGGGGGTTTCGCCCACGAGCAGTACTTC. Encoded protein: CASSPSGGFAHEQYF.

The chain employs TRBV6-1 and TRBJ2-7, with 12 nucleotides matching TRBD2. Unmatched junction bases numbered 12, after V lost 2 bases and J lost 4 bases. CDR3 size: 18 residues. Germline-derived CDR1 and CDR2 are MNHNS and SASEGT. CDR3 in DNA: TGTGCCAGCAGTGAATGGGGGTATGGAGGACTAGCGGGATACGAGCAGTACTTC. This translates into CASSEWGYGGLAGYEQYF.

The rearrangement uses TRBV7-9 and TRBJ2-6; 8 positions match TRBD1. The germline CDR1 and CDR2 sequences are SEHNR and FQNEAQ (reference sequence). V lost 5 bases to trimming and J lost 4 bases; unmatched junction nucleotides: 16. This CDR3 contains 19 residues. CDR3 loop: CASSPRSGGEISGANVLTF. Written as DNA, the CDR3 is TGTGCCAGCAGCCCAAGGTCAGGGGGCGAAATATCCGGGGCCAACGTCCTGACTTTC.

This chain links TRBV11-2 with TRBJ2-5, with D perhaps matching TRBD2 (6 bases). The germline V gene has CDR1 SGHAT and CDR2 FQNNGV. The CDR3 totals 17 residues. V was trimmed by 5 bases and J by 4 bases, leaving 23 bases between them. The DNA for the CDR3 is TGTGCCAGCAGCCTCGGGAGCCCAGGCAGGAGGGGAGAGACCCAGTACTTC. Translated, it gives CASSLGSPGRRGETQYF.

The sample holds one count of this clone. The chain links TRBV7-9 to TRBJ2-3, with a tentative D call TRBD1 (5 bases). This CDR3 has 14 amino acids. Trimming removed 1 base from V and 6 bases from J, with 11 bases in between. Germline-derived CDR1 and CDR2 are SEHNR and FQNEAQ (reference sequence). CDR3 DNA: TGTGCCAGCAGCTTAGGGGGCAGGGCCGATACGCAGTATTTT. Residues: CASSLGGRADTQYF.

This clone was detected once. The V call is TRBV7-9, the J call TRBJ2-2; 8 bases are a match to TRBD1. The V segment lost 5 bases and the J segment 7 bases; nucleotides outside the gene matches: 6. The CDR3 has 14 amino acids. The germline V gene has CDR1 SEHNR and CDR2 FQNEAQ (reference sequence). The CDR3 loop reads CASSPWTGIGELFF. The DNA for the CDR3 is TGTGCCAGCAGCCCGTGGACAGGGATCGGGGAGCTGTTTTTT.

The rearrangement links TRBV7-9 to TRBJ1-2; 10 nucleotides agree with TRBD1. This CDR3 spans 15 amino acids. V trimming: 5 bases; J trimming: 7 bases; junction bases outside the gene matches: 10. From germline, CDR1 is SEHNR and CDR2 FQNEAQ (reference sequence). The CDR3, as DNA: TGTGCCAGCAGCCGTCCCGGGACAGGGGACATTGGCTACACCTTC. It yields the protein CASSRPGTGDIGYTF.

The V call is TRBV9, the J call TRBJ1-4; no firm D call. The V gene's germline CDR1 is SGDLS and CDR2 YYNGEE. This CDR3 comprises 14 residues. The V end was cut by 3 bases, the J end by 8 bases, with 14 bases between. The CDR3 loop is CASSAEAGGEKLFF. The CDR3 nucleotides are TGTGCCAGCAGCGCCGAGGCGGGAGGCGAAAAACTGTTTTTT. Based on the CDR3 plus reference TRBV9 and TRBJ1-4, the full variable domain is DSGVTQTPKHLITATGQRVTLRCSPRSGDLSVYWYQQSLDQGLQFLIQYYNGEERAKGNILERFSAQQFPDLHSELNLSSLELGDSALYFCASSAEAGGEKLFFGSGTQLSVL.

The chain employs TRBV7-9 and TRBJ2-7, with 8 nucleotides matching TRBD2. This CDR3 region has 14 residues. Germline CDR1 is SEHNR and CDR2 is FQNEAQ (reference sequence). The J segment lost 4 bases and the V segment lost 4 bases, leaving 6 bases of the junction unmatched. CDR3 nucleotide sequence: TGTGCCAGCAGCTCAAGACTAGCGCATTACGAGCAGTACTTC. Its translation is CASSSRLAHYEQYF. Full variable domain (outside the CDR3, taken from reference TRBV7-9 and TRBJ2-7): DTGVSQNPRHKITKRGQNVTFRCDPISEHNRLYWYRQTLGQGPEFLTYFQNEAQLEKSRLLSDRFSAERPKGSFSTLEIQRTEQGDSAMYLCASSSRLAHYEQYFGPGTRLTVT.

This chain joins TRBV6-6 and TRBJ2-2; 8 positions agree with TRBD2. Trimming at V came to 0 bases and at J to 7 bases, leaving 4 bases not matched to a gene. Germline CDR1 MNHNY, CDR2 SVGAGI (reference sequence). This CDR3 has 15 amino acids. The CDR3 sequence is CASSYSGLAGGELFF. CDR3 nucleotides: TGTGCCAGCAGTTACTCCGGACTAGCTGGCGGGGAGCTGTTTTTT.

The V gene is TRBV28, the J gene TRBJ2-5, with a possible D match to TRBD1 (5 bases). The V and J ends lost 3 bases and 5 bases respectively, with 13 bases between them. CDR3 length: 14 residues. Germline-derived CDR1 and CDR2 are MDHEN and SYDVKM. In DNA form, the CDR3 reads TGTGCCAGCAGTTTTGCAGGGATGGCGGAGACCCAGTACTTC. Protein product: CASSFAGMAETQYF.

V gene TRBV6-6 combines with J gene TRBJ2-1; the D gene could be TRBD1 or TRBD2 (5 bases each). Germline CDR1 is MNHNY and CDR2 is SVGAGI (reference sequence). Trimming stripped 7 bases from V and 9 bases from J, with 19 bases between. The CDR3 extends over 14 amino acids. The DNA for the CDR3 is TGTGCCAGCATATCGGGGCCACTCGATGGTGAGCAGTTCTTC. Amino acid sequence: CASISGPLDGEQFF.